This is a list of T cell receptor beta chains from one sample in a study of identical twins. TCRdb reprocessed the 5' RACE reads with MiXCR, giving one entry per CDR3 protein. The sample holds approximately 230,000 distinct CDR3 sequences, 6% to 7% seen once. These data also featured in a second study, about T cells expressing NK-cell markers.

The sequencing sample was made of CD8+ T cells sorted from blood. The receptors were sampled from a woman younger than 35 in good health. Both conserved end residues are part of each CDR3. The order of the fields is clone size, V gene, D gene, J gene, CDR3 DNA, CDR3 protein. A D gene is named only where the DNA matches it firmly. Not all rows give a size; the values are once, few, many and, for expanded clones, a class.

abundance: few
v_gene: TRBV7-8
d_gene: .
j_gene: TRBJ2-3
CDR3nt: TGTGCCAGCAGCAGGGAATTTGGTACAGATACGCAGTATTTT
CDR3aa: CASSREFGTDTQYF

abundance: many
v_gene: TRBV5-1
d_gene: .
j_gene: TRBJ2-1
CDR3nt: TGCGCCAGCAGCGCCAACCTGAATGAGCAGTTCTTC
CDR3aa: CASSANLNEQFF

abundance: .
v_gene: TRBV9
d_gene: .
j_gene: TRBJ1-4
CDR3nt: TGTGCCAGCAGCGTATCTTCGAGGGGAGCAACTAATGAAAAACTGTTTTTT
CDR3aa: CASSVSSRGATNEKLFF

abundance: medium-sized
v_gene: TRBV28
d_gene: .
j_gene: TRBJ2-5
CDR3nt: TGTGCCAGCACCCCTACGGGGGATCCGGAGACCCAGTACTTC
CDR3aa: CASTPTGDPETQYF

abundance: many
v_gene: TRBV12-5
d_gene: .
j_gene: TRBJ1-5
CDR3nt: TGTGCTAGTGGTTTGGTGGCAGGGACCCAGCCCCAGCATTTT
CDR3aa: CASGLVAGTQPQHF

abundance: many
v_gene: TRBV12-3/TRBV12-4
d_gene: TRBD2
j_gene: TRBJ2-1
CDR3nt: TGTGCCAGCTCCCCGTCATCGCTAGCGGGGGGCCGGGGCTACTTC
CDR3aa: CASSPSSLAGGRGYF

abundance: many
v_gene: TRBV4-2
d_gene: TRBD2
j_gene: TRBJ2-1
CDR3nt: TGTGCCAGCACCCTAGGGGCAGCGGGAGCGAGTGACGAGCAGTTCTTC
CDR3aa: CASTLGAAGASDEQFF

abundance: .
v_gene: TRBV6-5
d_gene: TRBD1
j_gene: TRBJ2-1
CDR3nt: TGTGCCAGCAGCAGGGGGACAGGTGAGCAGTTCTTC
CDR3aa: CASSRGTGEQFF

abundance: .
v_gene: TRBV24-1
d_gene: .
j_gene: TRBJ2-1
CDR3nt: TGTGCCACCAGTGACCGACGCGGTAGGAATGAGCAGTTCTTC
CDR3aa: CATSDRRGRNEQFF

abundance: many
v_gene: TRBV11-2
d_gene: TRBD2
j_gene: TRBJ2-2
CDR3nt: TGTGCCAGCAGCTCACCGGGACTAGCGGGACGGGAGCTGTTTTTT
CDR3aa: CASSSPGLAGRELFF

abundance: few
v_gene: TRBV5-1
d_gene: .
j_gene: TRBJ2-1
CDR3nt: TGCGCCAGCAGCTTGTCTAATCCCTACAATGAGCAGTTCTTC
CDR3aa: CASSLSNPYNEQFF

abundance: many
v_gene: TRBV20-1
d_gene: .
j_gene: TRBJ2-7
CDR3nt: TGCAGTGCCAAAGGAGACAGCTACGAGCAGTACTTC
CDR3aa: CSAKGDSYEQYF

abundance: few
v_gene: TRBV5-1
d_gene: TRBD2
j_gene: TRBJ2-3
CDR3nt: TGCGCCAGCAGCTCCGCGGTAGCGGGAGGTGGGGATACGCAGTATTTT
CDR3aa: CASSSAVAGGGDTQYF

abundance: few
v_gene: TRBV7-2
d_gene: TRBD2
j_gene: TRBJ2-7
CDR3nt: TGTGCCAGCAGCGCTACTAGCGGGGGGGGGTACGAGCAGTACTTC
CDR3aa: CASSATSGGGYEQYF

abundance: many
v_gene: TRBV12-3/TRBV12-4
d_gene: .
j_gene: TRBJ2-3
CDR3nt: TGTGCCAGCACCCCCCTCGGGGATACGCAGTATTTT
CDR3aa: CASTPLGDTQYF

abundance: .
v_gene: TRBV7-1
d_gene: TRBD1
j_gene: TRBJ2-6
CDR3nt: TGTGCCAGCAGCTCACCATTCCGGGACAGGGGTACACCTTTCTCTGGGGCCAACGTCCTGACTTTC
CDR3aa: CASSSPFRDRGTPFSGANVLTF

abundance: few
v_gene: TRBV6-2/TRBV6-3
d_gene: .
j_gene: TRBJ2-7
CDR3nt: TGTGCCAGCAGTTCGCGTCGACTTCTCGCCGAGCAGTACTTC
CDR3aa: CASSSRRLLAEQYF

abundance: few
v_gene: TRBV29-1
d_gene: .
j_gene: TRBJ1-1
CDR3nt: TGCAGCGTTCTTGAGACTGAAGCTTTCTTT
CDR3aa: CSVLETEAFF

abundance: few
v_gene: TRBV12-3/TRBV12-4
d_gene: .
j_gene: TRBJ2-7
CDR3nt: TGTGCCAGCGGGATCAGGAGTTACGAGCAGTACTTC
CDR3aa: CASGIRSYEQYF

abundance: few
v_gene: TRBV7-9
d_gene: .
j_gene: TRBJ2-1
CDR3nt: TGTGCCAGCAGACTTGGGGGGGAGCAGTTCTTC
CDR3aa: CASRLGGEQFF

abundance: many
v_gene: TRBV12-3/TRBV12-4
d_gene: .
j_gene: TRBJ1-1
CDR3nt: TGTGCCAGCAGTCCCCCAGGGGACACTGAAGCTTTCTTT
CDR3aa: CASSPPGDTEAFF

abundance: .
v_gene: TRBV2
d_gene: TRBD2
j_gene: TRBJ2-1
CDR3nt: TGTGCCAGCAGTGGCGGGCGGGGGTGGAGCTACAATGAGCAGTTCTTC
CDR3aa: CASSGGRGWSYNEQFF

abundance: many
v_gene: TRBV6-6
d_gene: .
j_gene: TRBJ2-1
CDR3nt: TGTGCCAGCAGTTCCATCCAGGGACATGAGCAGTTCTTC
CDR3aa: CASSSIQGHEQFF

abundance: many
v_gene: TRBV7-9
d_gene: .
j_gene: TRBJ2-2
CDR3nt: TGTGCCAGCAGCTTACCAGGGCAAAGCGCCGGGGAGCTGTTTTTT
CDR3aa: CASSLPGQSAGELFF

abundance: few
v_gene: TRBV29-1
d_gene: .
j_gene: TRBJ2-2
CDR3nt: TGCAGCGTCGGATCTCCCCCGGGGGACGGGGAGCTGTTTTTT
CDR3aa: CSVGSPPGDGELFF

abundance: few
v_gene: TRBV4-2
d_gene: .
j_gene: TRBJ2-1
CDR3nt: TGTGCCAGCAGCCAATATCGGTCCGGGGTTGATGAGCAGTTCTTC
CDR3aa: CASSQYRSGVDEQFF

abundance: many
v_gene: TRBV6-5
d_gene: .
j_gene: TRBJ2-1
CDR3nt: TGTGCCAGCAGTTACGAAGGCGATTACAATGAGCAGTTCTTC
CDR3aa: CASSYEGDYNEQFF

abundance: few
v_gene: TRBV7-9
d_gene: .
j_gene: TRBJ2-1
CDR3nt: TGTGCCAGCGATCAGGGTTACCTGGAGCAGTTCTTC
CDR3aa: CASDQGYLEQFF

abundance: .
v_gene: TRBV29-1
d_gene: .
j_gene: TRBJ2-7
CDR3nt: TGCAGCGTCGAACTCGGGGCCTACGAGCAGTACTTC
CDR3aa: CSVELGAYEQYF

abundance: .
v_gene: TRBV15
d_gene: .
j_gene: TRBJ2-1
CDR3nt: TGTGCCACCAAACTACAGGGCCATGAGCAGTTCTTC
CDR3aa: CATKLQGHEQFF

abundance: .
v_gene: TRBV6-1
d_gene: TRBD1
j_gene: TRBJ1-1
CDR3nt: TGTGCCAGCACCTACGCAGGGGGGGACCTTTTGGACACTGAAGCTTTCTTT
CDR3aa: CASTYAGGDLLDTEAFF

abundance: many
v_gene: TRBV12-3/TRBV12-4
d_gene: .
j_gene: TRBJ2-2
CDR3nt: TGTGCCAGCAGTTCCGGGACAAACACCGGGGAGCTGTTTTTT
CDR3aa: CASSSGTNTGELFF

abundance: .
v_gene: TRBV5-1
d_gene: .
j_gene: TRBJ1-4
CDR3nt: TGCGCCAGCTCTGCTGACAGCTTCCAAGAAAAACTGTTTTTT
CDR3aa: CASSADSFQEKLFF

abundance: few
v_gene: TRBV12-3/TRBV12-4
d_gene: TRBD2
j_gene: TRBJ2-7
CDR3nt: TGTGCCAGCAGTTCGGGACTAGCGGGAGCCCGCTACGAGCAGTACTTC
CDR3aa: CASSSGLAGARYEQYF

abundance: many
v_gene: TRBV12-3/TRBV12-4
d_gene: .
j_gene: TRBJ2-3
CDR3nt: TGTGCCAGCAGTCCCCTAAGAGATACGCAGTATTTT
CDR3aa: CASSPLRDTQYF

abundance: many
v_gene: TRBV12-5
d_gene: .
j_gene: TRBJ2-3
CDR3nt: TGTGCTAGTGGCTTACCCTTCACAGATACGCAGTATTTT
CDR3aa: CASGLPFTDTQYF

abundance: .
v_gene: TRBV29-1
d_gene: TRBD1
j_gene: TRBJ2-5
CDR3nt: TGCAGCGCCGGGACAGAACAAGAGACCCAGTACTTC
CDR3aa: CSAGTEQETQYF

abundance: .
v_gene: TRBV27
d_gene: .
j_gene: TRBJ2-5
CDR3nt: TGTGCCAGCAGACTACCGGGGCCGGCGGAGACCCAGTACTTC
CDR3aa: CASRLPGPAETQYF

abundance: .
v_gene: TRBV15
d_gene: .
j_gene: TRBJ2-5
CDR3nt: TGTGCCACCAGCAGAGAAGGTTCAATTTTAGGGGAGACCCAGTACTTC
CDR3aa: CATSREGSILGETQYF

abundance: few
v_gene: TRBV15
d_gene: .
j_gene: TRBJ1-3
CDR3nt: TGTGCCACCAGCCCCCGGGACCTCCAATTCTCTGGAAACACCATATATTTT
CDR3aa: CATSPRDLQFSGNTIYF

abundance: many
v_gene: TRBV5-5
d_gene: TRBD1
j_gene: TRBJ1-2
CDR3nt: TGTGCCAGCAGCTGGACAGGGGGGGATGGCTACACCTTC
CDR3aa: CASSWTGGDGYTF